The sequence of this T cell receptor beta chain was determined in a study of T cells in Graves' hyperthyroidism and ophthalmopathy. This clonotype was found many times. No antigen is known for it. General study results and limits: Blood samples included most of the expanded thyroid clonotypes exceeding 0.001.

Those with hyperthyroidism were 18 to 65 years old, newly diagnosed, and ill for under 2 months. Investigators excluded patients with uncontrolled infection, other autoimmune disease, pregnancy or lactation. Researchers amplified the TCR beta CDR3 regions from RNA transcripts. TCR CDR3 underwent first-round RT-PCR with the HTBI primer set. TCRdb used MiXCR to reprocess the multiplex PCR reads, holding one entry per CDR3 protein. The table has more than 450,000 distinct CDR3 sequences, approximately 15% seen once. The CDR3 loop spans 15 amino acids. V lost 1 base and J lost 10, with 18 bases in between. Germline CDR1 SGHDN, CDR2 FVKESK.

The sample was blood. This chain joins TRBV14 and TRBJ2-3; D gene unclear. The receptor comes from a woman between 40 and 50 years old with Graves' hyperthyroidism. CDR3 in amino acids: CASSQVQDGVQSQYF. The CDR3 region has the DNA TGTGCCAGCAGCCAAGTACAAGACGGAGTTCAATCGCAGTATTTT.